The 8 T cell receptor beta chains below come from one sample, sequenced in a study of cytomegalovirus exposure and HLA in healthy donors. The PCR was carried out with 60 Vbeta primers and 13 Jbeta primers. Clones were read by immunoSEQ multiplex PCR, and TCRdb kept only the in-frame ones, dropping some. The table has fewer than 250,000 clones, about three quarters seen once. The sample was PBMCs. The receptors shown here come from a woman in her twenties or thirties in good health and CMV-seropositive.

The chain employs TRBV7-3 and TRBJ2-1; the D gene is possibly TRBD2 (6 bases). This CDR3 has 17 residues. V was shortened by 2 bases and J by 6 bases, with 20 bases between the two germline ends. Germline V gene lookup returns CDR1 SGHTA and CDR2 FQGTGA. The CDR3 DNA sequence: TGTGCCAGCAGCTTACGCGCGGGGTTGGGGGGATCCAATGAGCAGTTCTTC. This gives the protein CASSLRAGLGGSNEQFF.

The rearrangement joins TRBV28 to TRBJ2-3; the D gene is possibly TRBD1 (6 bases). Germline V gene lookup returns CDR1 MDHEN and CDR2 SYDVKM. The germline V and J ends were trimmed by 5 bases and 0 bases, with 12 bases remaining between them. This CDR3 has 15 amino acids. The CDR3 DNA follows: TGTGCCAGCAGTCAAACAGGGACAAGCACAGATACGCAGTATTTT. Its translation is CASSQTGTSTDTQYF.

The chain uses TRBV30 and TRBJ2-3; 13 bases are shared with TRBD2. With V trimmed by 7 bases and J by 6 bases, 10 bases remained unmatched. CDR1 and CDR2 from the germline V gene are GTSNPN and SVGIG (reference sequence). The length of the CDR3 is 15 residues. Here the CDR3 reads CASRGLAGTRDTQYF. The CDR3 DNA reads TGTGCCTCAAGGGGACTAGCGGGGACTCGGGATACGCAGTATTTT.

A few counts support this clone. CDR3 sequence reads: CASSEGGGSGNTIYF. In DNA, the CDR3 is TGTGCCAGCAGCGAGGGAGGGGGCTCTGGAAACACCATATATTTT. The chain links TRBV9 to TRBJ1-3; tentatively, D is TRBD1 (6 bases). The CDR3 sequence is 15 residues long. The V end was cut by 3 bases, the J end by 0 bases, with 10 bases between. Germline CDR1 reads SGDLS; CDR2 reads YYNGEE.

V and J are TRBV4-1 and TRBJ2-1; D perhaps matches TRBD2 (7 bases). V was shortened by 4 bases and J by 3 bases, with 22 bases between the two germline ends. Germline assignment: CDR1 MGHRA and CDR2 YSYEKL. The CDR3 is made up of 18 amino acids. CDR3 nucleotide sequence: TGCGCCAGCAGCCCGCGGGGGCGCGTAGCGGGTCTCTACAATGAGCAGTTCTTC. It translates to CASSPRGRVAGLYNEQFF.

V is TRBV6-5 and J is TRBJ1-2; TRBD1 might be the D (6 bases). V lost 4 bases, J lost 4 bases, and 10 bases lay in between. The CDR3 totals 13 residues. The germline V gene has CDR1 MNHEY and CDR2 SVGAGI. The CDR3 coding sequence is TGTGCCAGCAGTTTACAGGGCCTCTATGGCTACACCTTC. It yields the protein CASSLQGLYGYTF.

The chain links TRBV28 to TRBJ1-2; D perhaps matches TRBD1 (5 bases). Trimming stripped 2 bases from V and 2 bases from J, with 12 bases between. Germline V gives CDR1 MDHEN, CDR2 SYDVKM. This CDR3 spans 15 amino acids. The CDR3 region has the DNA TGTGCCAGCAGTTTAGGGGGGGGACGAAACTATGGCTACACCTTC. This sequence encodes CASSLGGGRNYGYTF.

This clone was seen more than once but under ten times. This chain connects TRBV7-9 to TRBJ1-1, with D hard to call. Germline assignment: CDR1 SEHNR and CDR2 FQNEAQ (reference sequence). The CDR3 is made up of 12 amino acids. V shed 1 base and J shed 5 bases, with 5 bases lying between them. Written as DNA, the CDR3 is TGTGCCAGCAGCTTAGTTTCGACTGAAGCTTTCTTT. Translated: CASSLVSTEAFF.